Listed below are T cell receptor beta chains from one sample, sequenced in a study of blood T cell repertoires in COVID-19. The method was immunoSEQ multiplex PCR; TCRdb's version includes in-frame clones alone and lacks a portion of them. The sample lists 25,000 to 35,000 clones, about 90% occurring once. Specimen: peripheral blood. The receptors stem from a man aged 50-59 years with active COVID-19. The CDR3 runs from the conserved cysteine through the conserved F or W. D genes are given only for firm matches. Only some rows state a clone size, as once, few, many or a class for expanded clones.

NA	TRBV6-5	TRBJ2-3	NA	CASSPPGLKTDTQYF	TGTGCCAGCAGTCCGCCTGGACTCAAAACAGATACGCAGTATTTT
NA	TRBV5-5	TRBJ2-6	NA	CASSLVGWGANVLTF	TGTGCCAGCAGCTTGGTCGGGTGGGGGGCCAACGTCCTGACTTTC
NA	TRBV2	TRBJ2-3	NA	CASTSLRVASDTQYF	TGTGCCAGCACTTCCCTGCGGGTAGCGTCAGATACGCAGTATTTT
NA	TRBV29-1	TRBJ2-2	TRBD2	CSVPKRGGYSGELFF	TGCAGCGTTCCAAAGCGGGGGGGCTACTCCGGGGAGCTGTTTTTT
NA	TRBV28	TRBJ1-2	NA	CASSLSFSRDTSYGYTF	TGTGCCAGCAGTTTATCGTTCTCACGGGACACGAGCTATGGCTACACCTTC
NA	TRBV5-4	TRBJ2-7	NA	CASSLAVGADSYEQYF	TGTGCCAGCAGCTTGGCAGTGGGGGCTGACTCCTACGAGCAGTACTTC
NA	TRBV12-3/TRBV12-4	TRBJ2-3	NA	CASSSDGSTQYF	TGTGCCAGCAGTTCAGACGGGAGTACGCAGTATTTT
NA	TRBV20-1	TRBJ1-2	NA	CSASGADSDMPNYGYTF	TGCAGTGCTAGTGGGGCGGACTCCGATATGCCGAACTATGGCTACACCTTC
few	TRBV9	TRBJ2-2	NA	CASSSQGGELFF	TGTGCCAGCAGCTCACAGGGCGGGGAGCTGTTTTTT
NA	TRBV11-3	TRBJ2-1	NA	CASSNMGGPNEQFF	TGTGCCAGCAGCAACATGGGGGGGCCCAATGAGCAGTTCTTC
NA	TRBV6-6	TRBJ1-2	NA	CASSYRDGYTF	TGTGCCAGCAGTTACCGAGATGGCTACACCTTC
NA	TRBV18	TRBJ1-1	TRBD1	CASSPTGDTEAFF	TGTGCCAGCTCCCCGACAGGGGACACTGAAGCTTTCTTT
NA	TRBV28	TRBJ2-5	TRBD1	CASSPTGAPYQETQYF	TGTGCCAGCAGCCCCACAGGGGCCCCGTACCAAGAGACCCAGTACTTC
NA	TRBV24-1	TRBJ2-2	TRBD1	CATSDRDSTNTGELFF	TGTGCCACCAGTGACCGGGACAGCACGAACACCGGGGAGCTGTTTTTT
NA	TRBV2	TRBJ2-7	TRBD2	CASNIAGAPYEQYF	TGTGCCAGCAATATAGCGGGAGCCCCCTACGAGCAGTACTTC
NA	TRBV5-5	TRBJ2-7	TRBD2	CASTPLAGVSYEQYF	TGTGCCAGCACTCCTCTAGCGGGGGTCTCCTACGAGCAGTACTTC
NA	TRBV11-2	TRBJ2-7	TRBD1	CASSLETGFYEQYF	TGTGCCAGCAGCTTAGAGACAGGGTTTTACGAGCAGTACTTC
NA	TRBV11-3	TRBJ1-1	TRBD1	CASSSRQGGTEAFF	TGTGCCAGCAGCTCCCGACAGGGAGGCACTGAAGCTTTCTTT
once	TRBV11-2	TRBJ2-7	TRBD2	CASSQGGLAGVEEQYF	TGTGCCAGCAGCCAGGGGGGGCTAGCGGGAGTCGAGGAGCAGTACTTC
NA	TRBV7-2	TRBJ2-1	NA	CASSLDSRSYNEQFF	TGTGCCAGCAGCCTGGACAGTCGCTCCTACAATGAGCAGTTCTTC
NA	TRBV5-1	TRBJ2-3	NA	CASSGDRDLGFTDTQYF	TGCGCCAGCAGCGGTGACCGGGACTTAGGATTCACAGATACGCAGTATTTT
NA	TRBV15	TRBJ1-1	TRBD1	CATSRVDRDTEAFF	TGTGCCACCAGCAGAGTGGACAGGGACACTGAAGCTTTCTTT
NA	TRBV19	TRBJ2-6	NA	CYQAQSFYSGANVLTF	TGTTATCAGGCCCAGAGTTTTTACTCTGGGGCCAACGTCCTGACTTTC
NA	TRBV7-3	TRBJ2-2	NA	CASSPLRTGELFF	TGTGCCAGCAGCCCCCTTCGGACCGGGGAGCTGTTTTTT
few	TRBV11-3	TRBJ1-2	TRBD1	CASSLTGYGYTF	TGTGCCAGCAGCTTGACAGGGTATGGCTACACCTTC
once	TRBV6-2/TRBV6-3	TRBJ1-2	NA	CASSYSGAGYGYTF	TGTGCCAGCAGTTACTCGGGAGCGGGCTATGGCTACACCTTC
NA	TRBV18	TRBJ1-4	TRBD1	CASSLGTGGEKLFF	TGTGCCAGCTCACTCGGGACAGGGGGAGAAAAACTGTTTTTT
NA	TRBV6-5	TRBJ1-5	NA	CASSPGVGNQPQHF	TGTGCCAGCAGCCCGGGGGTTGGCAATCAGCCCCAGCATTTT
NA	TRBV25-1	TRBJ2-1	TRBD1	CASSETTGGPYNEQFF	TGTGCCAGCAGTGAAACTACAGGGGGTCCCTACAATGAGCAGTTCTTC
NA	TRBV7-3	TRBJ2-1	TRBD2	CASSLLAGGLFHEQFF	TGTGCCAGCAGCTTGCTAGCGGGGGGCCTGTTCCATGAGCAGTTCTTC
NA	TRBV5-1	TRBJ2-5	TRBD2	CASSIGGPAGGPRRKETQYF	TGCGCCAGCAGCATAGGGGGCCCAGCGGGGGGGCCGCGACGAAAGGAGACCCAGTACTTC
NA	TRBV2	TRBJ1-1	NA	CAGGGSVNTEAFF	TGTGCCGGCGGGGGCTCGGTGAACACTGAAGCTTTCTTT
NA	TRBV5-1	TRBJ2-1	TRBD1	CASSLGQGGHDEQFF	TGCGCCAGCAGCTTGGGACAGGGGGGTCATGATGAGCAGTTCTTC
once	TRBV14	TRBJ2-5	NA	CASSSFLTGGTQYF	TGTGCCAGCAGCTCTTTTCTGACAGGCGGGACCCAGTACTTC
NA	TRBV19	TRBJ2-1	TRBD1	CASSIELRGPQFF	TGTGCCAGTAGTATAGAGCTTAGGGGGCCGCAGTTCTTC
NA	TRBV25-1	TRBJ1-2	TRBD1	CASSESARQGRGGYTF	TGTGCCAGCAGTGAGAGCGCCCGACAGGGACGGGGTGGCTACACCTTC
NA	TRBV2	TRBJ1-5	TRBD1	CASSPDRGQPQHF	TGTGCCAGCAGCCCCGACAGGGGCCAGCCCCAGCATTTT
NA	TRBV2	TRBJ2-5	TRBD2	CASSEGSGGHVTQYF	TGTGCCAGCAGTGAAGGTAGCGGGGGGCATGTGACCCAGTACTTC
NA	TRBV5-1	TRBJ1-4	NA	CASSPAREGLNEKLFF	TGCGCCAGCAGCCCAGCCAGGGAGGGGCTTAATGAAAAACTGTTTTTT
NA	TRBV2	TRBJ1-2	NA	CASSVRDNYGYTF	TGTGCCAGCAGTGTCAGGGATAACTATGGCTACACCTTC
NA	TRBV19	TRBJ1-1	NA	CASSILNPRRGEAFF	TGTGCCAGTAGTATTCTGAATCCGAGGAGGGGAGAAGCTTTCTTT
once	TRBV6-5	TRBJ2-7	NA	CASSYRGRGYEQYF	TGTGCCAGCAGTTACAGGGGCAGGGGCTACGAGCAGTACTTC
NA	TRBV6-5	TRBJ2-7	NA	CASSYDFRDEQYF	TGTGCCAGCAGTTATGATTTTCGCGACGAGCAGTACTTC
NA	TRBV19	TRBJ2-1	NA	CASSTRERDEQFF	TGTGCCAGTAGTACGCGGGAAAGGGATGAGCAGTTCTTC
few	TRBV28	TRBJ2-1	TRBD1	CASSYRGSTYNEQFF	TGTGCCAGCAGTTACAGGGGGTCGACATACAATGAGCAGTTCTTC
NA	TRBV18	TRBJ2-1	NA	CASSPSPLEQFF	TGTGCCAGCTCACCGTCTCCCTTGGAGCAGTTCTTC
NA	TRBV6-4	TRBJ1-5	NA	CASSVAGNQPQHF	TGTGCCAGCAGTGTTGCGGGAAATCAGCCCCAGCATTTT
NA	TRBV19	TRBJ1-5	NA	CASSIGRAMNQPQHF	TGTGCCAGTAGTATAGGCAGGGCCATGAATCAGCCCCAGCATTTT
NA	TRBV21-1	TRBJ2-3	NA	CASSKVDTTRTDTQYF	TGTGCCAGCAGCAAAGTGGACACCACCCGTACAGATACGCAGTATTTT
NA	TRBV24-1	TRBJ2-1	NA	CATSDTGNNEQFF	TGTGCCACCAGTGATACAGGTAACAATGAGCAGTTCTTC
NA	TRBV20-1	TRBJ2-5	TRBD2	CSVARGAQYF	TGCAGTGTCGCTCGGGGGGCCCAGTACTTC
NA	TRBV11-2	TRBJ2-7	TRBD2	CASSPSGSISYEQYF	TGTGCCAGCAGCCCTAGCGGGTCCATTTCCTACGAGCAGTACTTC
NA	TRBV5-1	TRBJ2-1	NA	CASSLGADYNEQFF	TGCGCCAGCAGCTTAGGAGCGGACTACAATGAGCAGTTCTTC
NA	TRBV2	TRBJ1-1	NA	CASRGPHRGGEAFF	TGTGCCAGCAGGGGGCCCCATAGGGGAGGGGAAGCTTTCTTT
NA	TRBV7-3	TRBJ2-3	TRBD2	CASSSHPASGGADTQYF	TGTGCCAGCAGCTCCCATCCGGCTAGCGGGGGGGCGGATACGCAGTATTTT
NA	TRBV19	TRBJ1-5	NA	CASSRGQARNQPQHF	TGTGCCAGTAGTCGAGGACAAGCTCGAAATCAGCCCCAGCATTTT
NA	TRBV7-6	TRBJ1-2	NA	CASSLYAGPANYGYTF	TGTGCCAGCAGCTTATACGCAGGCCCAGCTAACTATGGCTACACCTTC
NA	TRBV3-1/TRBV3-2	TRBJ1-2	NA	CASSPWDTANYGYTF	TGTGCCAGCAGCCCCTGGGACACCGCTAACTATGGCTACACCTTC
NA	TRBV6-5	TRBJ1-6	NA	CASSRQGYNSPLHF	TGTGCCAGCAGCCGCCAGGGATATAATTCACCCCTCCACTTT